This T cell receptor (beta chain) was sequenced in a study of blood T cells in healthy people across ages (dated by TCRdb to 2014 to 2015). For the study in its entirety: In model experiments, roughly one uniquely barcoded TCR beta cDNA molecule per two T cells was captured by template switching. The donors were divided into four age groups: young (average 16 years), middle-aged (approximately 39), aged (roughly 66) and long-lived (about 90). Using the same blood draw, the study looked at two additional independent replicas of 1 million unique cDNA reads for two donors, one aged 18 to 30 and the other aged 80 or older. Using deep sequencing normalized with unique cDNA molecular identifiers, the study measured how TCR beta repertoire diversity changes with age. To avoid experimental bias, donors of different ages were randomly spread across the sequencing lanes. Overall study outcomes, separate from this receptor: Observed TCR beta diversity per million T cells fell roughly linearly with age, and a significant reduction was already apparent by age roughly 40. Because the CMV infection status of the donors was unknown, age-related changes in expanded clonotypes may potentially have been confounded. Compared with the aged group, the long-lived group had more naive CD4+ T cells, fewer expanded clones and increased TCR diversity, suggesting age selection. Because profiling used bulk unsorted PBMCs, naive and antigen-experienced compartments could not be compared conclusively. There was a strong correlation between observed TCR beta diversity and the percentage of naive T cells measured by flow cytometry. Estimates of total diversity from one million sequenced T cells were regarded as lower bounds and underestimates.

Relative to germline, V is 0 bases shorter and J is 6 bases shorter, with 15 bases between their ends. CDR1 is given as LGHNA and CDR2 as YNFKEQ, both from the germline V gene. Taken from cysteine to phenylalanine, the CDR3 has 16 residues. Only the CDR3 DNA stays, 48 bases, in frame from base 1. The library relied on 5' RACE. The data were produced on an Illumina HiSeq 2500. A second PCR of roughly 6 to 11 cycles was run with a J-beta primer mix and a sample-barcoded 5' primer. A template-switch 5' adaptor carrying 12 random nucleotides introduced a unique molecular identifier onto each TCR beta cDNA molecule. Each sample yielded at least 3 million CDR3-containing paired-end reads. The Mint cDNA synthesis kit, primed by a TRBC-specific oligonucleotide, was used to synthesize first-strand cDNA from all RNA. After uracil-DNA glycosylase treatment, a first 18-cycle PCR used universal primers M1SS and BC2_uni_R on all cDNA. In the original analysis: For normalization, 1 million high-quality reads were randomly selected from each sample, with every read carrying a distinct molecular identifier. Instead of being binned into consensus sequences, reads with shared molecular identifiers were discarded. MiTCR, set to a Q25 quality threshold and the strictest error-elimination algorithm, was used for CDR3 identification, clonotype clustering and error correction. A nonparametric unseen species model with Euler transformation was used to estimate lower-bound total TCR beta diversity. TCRdb reanalyzed the raw reads on its own, using fastp at Q25 for trimming and MiXCR for clone calling, and kept in-frame beta chains. Rows merge per CDR3 protein into single entries with the most common DNA and genes. These V and J calls rely on TCRdb rather than the paper's analysis. This sample comprises around 900,000 distinct CDR3 sequences, about 51% of them detected only once. About a fifth of the sample is held by the ten biggest clonotypes.

This clonotype was counted a few times. The target of this receptor is not known. Base quality data are lacking; no much larger clone is found one base away. Donors were 40 or so systemically healthy Caucasian individuals from Russia aged 6 to 90 years. About 10 milliliters of peripheral blood were drawn from each donor into EDTA-treated Vacutainer tubes. Ficoll-Paque density-gradient centrifugation was used to isolate PBMCs, with at least 7 million obtained per sample. Total RNA, at least 5 micrograms per sample, was extracted from PBMCs with Trizol reagent. For every donor, an aliquot of PBMCs went through flow cytometry to measure the percentages of naive CD45RAhigh/CD27high T cells.

Rearrangement joined TRBV4-2 to TRBJ2-1; the D gene remains uncertain. Sequences were obtained from blood. This TCR derives from a woman aged 55 to 70 in good health. The CDR3 region has the sequence CASSQDLASRFNEQFF. Here is the DNA: TGTGCCAGCAGCCAAGATCTCGCTTCGCGGTTCAATGAGCAGTTCTTC.